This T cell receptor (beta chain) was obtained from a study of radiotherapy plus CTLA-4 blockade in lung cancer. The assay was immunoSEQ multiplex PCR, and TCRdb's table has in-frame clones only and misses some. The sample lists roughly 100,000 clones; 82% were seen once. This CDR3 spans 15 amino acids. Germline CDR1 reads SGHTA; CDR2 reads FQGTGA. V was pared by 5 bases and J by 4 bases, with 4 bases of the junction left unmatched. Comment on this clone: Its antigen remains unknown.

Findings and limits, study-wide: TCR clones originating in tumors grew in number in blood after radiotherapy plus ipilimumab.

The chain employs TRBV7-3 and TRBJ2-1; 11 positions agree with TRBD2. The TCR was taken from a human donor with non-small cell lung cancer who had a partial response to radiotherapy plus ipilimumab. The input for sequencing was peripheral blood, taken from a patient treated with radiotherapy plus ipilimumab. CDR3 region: CASSPGTSGYNEQFF. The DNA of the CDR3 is TGTGCCAGCAGCCCCGGGACTAGCGGATACAATGAGCAGTTCTTC.